This passage covers 4 T cell receptor beta chains from one sample sequenced in a study of OX40 agonist ivuxolimab in advanced cancers. The repertoire was sequenced with immunoSEQ multiplex PCR; TCRdb's copy has only in-frame clones and lacks some. Here the sample spans 25,000 to 30,000 clones, roughly 83% being singletons. Specimen: CD4+ or CD8+ T cells sorted from blood, collected in a trial of the OX40 agonist ivuxolimab. The receptors derive from an adult with an advanced solid tumor such as melanoma, head and neck, liver or kidney cancer.

The chain carries TRBV5-6 and TRBJ2-1; D gene uncertain. Per germline, CDR1 SGHDT and CDR2 YYEEEE. This CDR3 comprises 16 residues. Trimming stripped 3 bases from V and 0 bases from J, with 13 bases between. The CDR3 region has the DNA TGTGCCAGCAGCTCTTTCACCTTGAGCTCCTACAATGAGCAGTTCTTC. It translates to CASSSFTLSSYNEQFF.

The chain couples TRBV28 to TRBJ2-1; D uncertain. Germline V gene lookup returns CDR1 MDHEN and CDR2 SYDVKM. The CDR3 has 12 residues. Trimming stripped 3 bases from V and 7 bases from J, with 7 bases between. For the CDR3, the DNA is TGTGCCAGCAGTTTTTTTGGAAATGAGCAGTTCTTC. This translates into CASSFFGNEQFF.

This clone turned up a few times. The chain joins TRBV9 to TRBJ1-1; TRBD1 agrees at 7 bases. V lost 0 bases to trimming and J lost 0 bases; unmatched junction nucleotides: 5. The length of the CDR3 is 16 residues. The germline V gene encodes CDR1 SGDLS and CDR2 YYNGEE. The CDR3 DNA reads as TGTGCCAGCAGCGTAGGGGACAGAGTCATGAACACTGAAGCTTTCTTT. Amino acid sequence: CASSVGDRVMNTEAFF.

The rearrangement links TRBV7-9 to TRBJ2-1; weak D call: TRBD2 (5 bases). The CDR3 covers 10 residues. Per the germline V gene, CDR1 is SEHNR and CDR2 is FQNEAQ (reference sequence). CDR3 in amino acids: CSSENNEQFF. The DNA of the CDR3 is TGTAGTAGCGAAAACAATGAGCAGTTCTTC.